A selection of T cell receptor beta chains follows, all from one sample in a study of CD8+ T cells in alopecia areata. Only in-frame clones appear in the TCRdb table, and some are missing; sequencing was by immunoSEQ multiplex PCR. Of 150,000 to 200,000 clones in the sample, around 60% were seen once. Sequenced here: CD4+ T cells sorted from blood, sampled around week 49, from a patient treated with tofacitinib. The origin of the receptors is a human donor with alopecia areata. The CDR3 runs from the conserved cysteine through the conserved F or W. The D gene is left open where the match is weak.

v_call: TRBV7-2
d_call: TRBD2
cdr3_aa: CASSPLWRGGRTGELFF

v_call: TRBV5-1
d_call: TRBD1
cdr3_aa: CASSPIPGQAGELFF

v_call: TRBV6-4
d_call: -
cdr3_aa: CASSIQWTSGNEQFF

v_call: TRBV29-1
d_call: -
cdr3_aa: CRRTGNEKLFF

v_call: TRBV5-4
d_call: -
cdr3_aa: CASSLGGTSSYEQYF

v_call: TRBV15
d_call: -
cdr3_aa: CATSPGHTYGANVLTF

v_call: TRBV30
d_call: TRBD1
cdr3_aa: CAWSWTGGITEAFF

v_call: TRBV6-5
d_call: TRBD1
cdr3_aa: CASSNRGRSDTQYF

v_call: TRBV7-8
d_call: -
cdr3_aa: CASSLDLNTGELFF

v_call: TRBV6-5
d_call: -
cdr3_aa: CASRESTNEKLFF

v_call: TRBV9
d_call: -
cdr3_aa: CASSVWDSPLHF

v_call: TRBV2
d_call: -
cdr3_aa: CATHPGLGLKQYF

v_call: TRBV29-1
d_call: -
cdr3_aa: CSVRLGEGYTF

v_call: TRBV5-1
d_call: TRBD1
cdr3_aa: CASSLGGQLNQPQHF

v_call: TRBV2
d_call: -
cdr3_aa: CASTLRVGGYNEQFF

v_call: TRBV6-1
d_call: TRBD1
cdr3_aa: CASSRDRENTEAFF

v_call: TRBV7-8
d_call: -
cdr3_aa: CASSLVYEQYF

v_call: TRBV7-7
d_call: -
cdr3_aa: CASSLEASAGRNNYGYTF

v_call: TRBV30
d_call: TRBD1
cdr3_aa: CASSKGQGNSYEQYF

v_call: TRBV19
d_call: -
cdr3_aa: CASSIARFTEAFF

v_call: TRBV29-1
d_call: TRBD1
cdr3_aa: CSVELRDSPYEQYF

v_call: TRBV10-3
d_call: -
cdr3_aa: CAISSGAGETQYF

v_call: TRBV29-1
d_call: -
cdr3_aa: CSGPGCNQPQHF

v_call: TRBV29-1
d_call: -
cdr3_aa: CSVEVLSHEQYF

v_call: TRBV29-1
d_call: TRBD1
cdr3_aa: CSGRTGVDTEAFF

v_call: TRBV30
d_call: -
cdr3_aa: CAWSLEGEQYF

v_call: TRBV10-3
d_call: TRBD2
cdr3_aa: CAISETLPGLAGASYQETQYF

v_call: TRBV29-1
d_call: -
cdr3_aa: CSVDLLLYNEQFF